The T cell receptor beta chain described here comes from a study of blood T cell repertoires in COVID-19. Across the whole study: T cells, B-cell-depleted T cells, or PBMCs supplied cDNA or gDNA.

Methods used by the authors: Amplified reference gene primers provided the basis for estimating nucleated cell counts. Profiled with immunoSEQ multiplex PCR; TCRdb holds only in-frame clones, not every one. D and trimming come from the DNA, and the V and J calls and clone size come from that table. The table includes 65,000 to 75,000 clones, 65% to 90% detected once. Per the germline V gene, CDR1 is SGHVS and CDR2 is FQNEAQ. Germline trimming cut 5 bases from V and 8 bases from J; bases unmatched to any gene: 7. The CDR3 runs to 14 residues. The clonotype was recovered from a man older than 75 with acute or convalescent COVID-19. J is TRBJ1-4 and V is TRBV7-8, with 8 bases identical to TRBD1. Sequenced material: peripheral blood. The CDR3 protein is CASSHRDRREKLFF. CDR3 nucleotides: TGTGCCAGCAGCCACCGGGACAGGAGGGAAAAACTGTTTTTT.